This T cell receptor beta chain was captured in a study of neoadjuvant anti-PD-1 for oral cavity cancer. Study-wide context: Nivolumab at 3 mg/kg was mostly given biweekly, three to four doses, pre-surgery. Patients without progression got a fourth dose around day 43.

The method was immunoSEQ multiplex PCR; TCRdb's version includes in-frame clones alone and lacks a portion of them. The table includes under 85,000 clones, about four fifths detected once. A word on this clone: Its antigen is not identified.

These oral cavity squamous cell carcinomas were HPV-negative and locally advanced. V was cut by 7 bases and J by 7 bases, with 21 bases left in between. CDR3 size: 15 residues. Germline V gene data show CDR1 as SGHRS and CDR2 as YFSETQ. Regarding the study as a whole: Higher pretreatment Treg/Th17 ratios tracked higher pretreatment blood clonality.

The TCR sequence derives from a person aged 35 to 85 with oral cavity squamous cell carcinoma. The specimen comprised PBMCs, sampled before nivolumab (anti-PD-1) treatment. The chain carries TRBV5-1 and TRBJ2-4; the D gene could be TRBD1 or TRBD2 (7 bases each). The CDR3 nucleotides read TGCGCCAGCTCCCTTTGGGGAGGGGGCGCGAACATTCAGTACTTC. Translation: CASSLWGGGANIQYF.